A selection of T cell receptor beta chains follows, all from one sample in a study of cytotoxic CD8 clonotypes in ibrutinib-treated CLL. The table came from immunoSEQ multiplex PCR; TCRdb's copy has only in-frame clones and leaves some out. The sample has roughly 160,000 clones; roughly 77% are singletons. Sample: PBMCs, taken after 12 months of ibrutinib treatment. The receptor source for this set is a human donor with chronic lymphocytic leukemia. Both conserved end residues are part of each CDR3. The D gene is left open where the match is weak. Some rows have no size entry. The others give once, few or many, or a class for an expanded clone.

D	V	J	size	DNA	CDR3
NA	TRBV9	TRBJ1-1	NA	TGTGCCAGCAGCGTAGTGGGGCTGAACACTGAAGCTTTCTTT	CASSVVGLNTEAFF
TRBD1	TRBV9	TRBJ1-1	NA	TGTGCCAGCAGCGGATACCGCGTGGGACAGGGCGGAGAAGCTTTCTTT	CASSGYRVGQGGEAFF
NA	TRBV21-1	TRBJ1-5	NA	TGTGCCAGCAGCAAAGGTGAAGGACACAATCAGCCCCAGCATTTT	CASSKGEGHNQPQHF
NA	TRBV5-1	TRBJ2-5	NA	TGCGCCAGCAGCTTGGGACAAGAGACCCAGTACTTC	CASSLGQETQYF
NA	TRBV7-6	TRBJ1-2	NA	TGTGCCAGCAGCTTAGGAGCGGGGCAGAACTATGGCTACACCTTC	CASSLGAGQNYGYTF
NA	TRBV6-6	TRBJ2-5	few	TGTGCCAGCAGCTCACAGGGTTCCCCAGAGACCCAGTACTTC	CASSSQGSPETQYF
NA	TRBV18	TRBJ1-5	NA	TGTGCCAGCTCACGCAACAATCAGCCCCAGCATTTT	CASSRNNQPQHF
NA	TRBV28	TRBJ2-7	few	TGTGCCAGCAGTGGAGGCGGGTCTCTTTACGAGCAGTACTTC	CASSGGGSLYEQYF
TRBD2	TRBV27	TRBJ2-7	NA	TGTGCCAGCAGTTTGTTTTCCAGACCCGCGGGGGACGAGCAGTACTTC	CASSLFSRPAGDEQYF
NA	TRBV28	TRBJ1-2	NA	TGTGCCAGCAGTAGAATGATGGTAACCTATGGCTACACCTTC	CASSRMMVTYGYTF
TRBD1	TRBV7-2	TRBJ1-2	NA	TGTGCCAGCAGCTACCAGAGACAGGGGTATGGCTACACCTTC	CASSYQRQGYGYTF
TRBD1	TRBV19	TRBJ2-2	few	TGTGCCAGTACCCCCACAGGGGGCGTGACCGGGGAGCTGTTTTTT	CASTPTGGVTGELFF
NA	TRBV28	TRBJ1-2	few	TGTGCCAGCAGTCCACCTGACAGGATAGCTAACTATGGCTACACCTTC	CASSPPDRIANYGYTF
NA	TRBV7-2	TRBJ1-2	NA	TGTGCCAGCAGCTTAGGCGGGGCTGGAAACTATGGCTACACCTTC	CASSLGGAGNYGYTF
NA	TRBV5-1	TRBJ1-6	NA	TGCGCCAGCAGCTTGGTACAGGGAGATACGCATTCACCCCTCCACTTT	CASSLVQGDTHSPLHF